A selection of T cell receptor beta chains follows, all from one sample in a study of radiotherapy plus CTLA-4 blockade in lung cancer. Method: immunoSEQ multiplex PCR; TCRdb's copy keeps in-frame clones and lacks some. Of about 97,000 clones in the sample, 60% to 75% were seen once. The source material was peripheral blood, sampled from a patient treated with radiotherapy plus ipilimumab. These receptors all stem from a human donor with non-small cell lung cancer who had a partial response to radiotherapy plus ipilimumab. Some clones in this sample may be carry-over from other donors' samples. The CDR3 runs from the conserved cysteine through the conserved F or W. The D gene is left open where the match is weak. Size tells how often a clone was seen (once, few, many) or the class of an expanded clone, and some rows leave it out.

d_call j_call cdr3_length v_call clone_size cdr3_aa cdr3_nt
TRBD2 TRBJ2-1 12 TRBV19 . CASNERGNEQFF TGTGCCTCTAACGAGCGGGGGAATGAGCAGTTCTTC
TRBD2 TRBJ2-7 15 TRBV7-9 . CASSLVSGGHYEQYF TGTGCCAGCAGCTTAGTGTCGGGAGGGCATTACGAGCAGTACTTC
. TRBJ2-1 14 TRBV6-6 . CASRSGGKGSEQFF TGTGCCAGCAGAAGTGGGGGGAAGGGATCTGAGCAGTTCTTC
. TRBJ1-3 17 TRBV4-2 . CASSLSLGRGSGNTIYF TGTGCCAGCAGCTTGTCGCTAGGGAGGGGCTCTGGAAACACCATATATTTT
TRBD2 TRBJ2-1 18 TRBV28 . CASRTTSGRASYRDEQFF TGTGCCAGCAGAACGACTAGCGGGAGGGCCAGTTACAGGGATGAGCAGTTCTTC
. TRBJ1-6 14 TRBV23-1 few CASSRGAKNSPLHF TGCGCCAGCAGTCGCGGGGCCAAGAATTCACCCCTCCACTTT
. TRBJ2-3 15 TRBV7-5 . CVRSLGLASTDTQYF TGTGTCAGAAGCCTAGGACTAGCGAGCACAGATACGCAGTATTTT
TRBD1 TRBJ2-1 16 TRBV7-3 . CASSPRTGSSYNEQFF TGTGCCAGCAGCCCCCGGACAGGCAGCTCCTACAATGAGCAGTTCTTC
. TRBJ2-2 17 TRBV4-2 . CASSQASGSANTGELFF TGTGCCAGCAGCCAAGCTTCGGGGAGCGCGAACACCGGGGAGCTGTTTTTT
TRBD1 TRBJ1-6 15 TRBV6-6 . CASSGTGQGKSPLHF TGTGCCAGCAGTGGAACCGGACAGGGCAAATCACCCCTCCACTTT
. TRBJ1-3 15 TRBV7-2 few CASSPTGFGGNTIYF TGTGCCAGCAGCCCCACGGGGTTTGGTGGAAACACCATATATTTT
. TRBJ1-1 13 TRBV5-1 many CASSLGGNTEAFF TGTGCCAGCAGCTTGGGCGGGAACACTGAAGCTTTCTTT
TRBD1 TRBJ2-1 15 TRBV6-1 . CASRPGTGAYNEQFF TGTGCCAGCAGACCCGGGACAGGGGCATACAATGAGCAGTTCTTC
. TRBJ1-1 14 TRBV7-2 once CASSLDRAVSEAFF TGTGCCAGCAGCTTAGACAGGGCGGTTTCTGAAGCTTTCTTT
. TRBJ1-5 13 TRBV2 few CASSRDTDQPQHF TGTGCCAGCAGCCGGGACACCGATCAGCCCCAGCATTTT
. TRBJ1-1 14 TRBV7-9 . CASSLPDRTAEAFF TGTGCCAGCAGCTTACCCGACAGAACCGCTGAAGCTTTCTTT
TRBD1 TRBJ1-1 14 TRBV19 . CASSIVTGKTEAFF TGTGCCAGTAGTATAGTGACAGGGAAAACTGAAGCTTTCTTT
TRBD2 TRBJ2-1 17 TRBV4-2 . CASSFEGGASGVNEQFF TGTGCCAGCAGCTTCGAGGGGGGGGCTAGCGGGGTAAATGAGCAGTTCTTC
. TRBJ2-7 14 TRBV2 few CASSVQAISYEQYF TGTGCCAGCAGTGTACAGGCGATCTCCTACGAGCAGTACTTC
. TRBJ1-5 14 TRBV15 . CATSRGGLNQPQHF TGTGCCACCAGCAGAGGGGGACTGAATCAGCCCCAGCATTTT
. TRBJ2-7 14 TRBV9 few CASSTRHDSYEQYF TGTGCCAGCAGCACGAGACACGACTCCTACGAGCAGTACTTC
TRBD2 TRBJ2-7 15 TRBV5-1 . CASSLLGLAAGAQYF TGCGCCAGCAGCTTATTGGGACTAGCGGCAGGGGCCCAGTACTTC
TRBD1 TRBJ1-4 13 TRBV15 . CATRGQTFEKLFF TGTGCCACCAGGGGACAGACATTTGAAAAACTGTTTTTT
TRBD2 TRBJ2-1 18 TRBV5-1 . CASTPGGLAGGRGNEQFF TGCGCCAGCACCCCCGGGGGACTAGCGGGAGGGCGCGGCAATGAGCAGTTCTTC
TRBD1 TRBJ2-5 16 TRBV5-1 few CASSYSTGVVGETQYF TGCGCCAGCAGCTACAGCACAGGGGTGGTAGGGGAGACCCAGTACTTC
. TRBJ2-3 15 TRBV5-1 . CASSDRTVRGDTQYF TGCGCCAGCAGCGATCGGACAGTTAGGGGAGATACGCAGTATTTT
TRBD1 TRBJ1-1 15 TRBV18 . CASSPRTGIDTEAFF TGTGCCAGCTCACCAAGGACAGGGATCGACACTGAAGCTTTCTTT
. TRBJ1-5 14 TRBV30 . CAWSEQGKDQPQHF TGTGCCTGGAGTGAACAGGGAAAGGATCAGCCCCAGCATTTT
TRBD1 TRBJ2-1 15 TRBV5-1 . CASSDRTGGSDEQFF TGCGCCAGCAGCGACCGGACAGGGGGCAGCGATGAGCAGTTCTTC
. TRBJ2-5 14 TRBV19 . CASSIVNRQETQYF TGTGCCAGTAGTATAGTTAACAGGCAAGAGACCCAGTACTTC
. TRBJ1-5 16 TRBV7-2 . CASSLSARTVNQPQHF TGTGCCAGCAGCTTGTCTGCTCGGACAGTCAATCAGCCCCAGCATTTT
. TRBJ2-2 15 TRBV4-2 . CASTLAHTGTGELFF TGTGCCAGCACCCTAGCGCATACGGGGACCGGGGAGCTGTTTTTT
TRBD1 TRBJ2-7 13 TRBV10-1 . CASSKTGFGEQYF TGCGCCAGCAGTAAGACAGGGTTCGGCGAGCAGTACTTC
. TRBJ2-7 11 TRBV11-2 . CASSLINEQYF TGTGCCAGCAGCTTAATCAACGAGCAGTACTTC
. TRBJ2-3 12 TRBV10-1 few CASSDPGDTQYF TGCGCCAGCAGTGACCCCGGGGATACGCAGTATTTT
. TRBJ2-1 13 TRBV29-1 . CSVRSGGNNEQFF TGCAGCGTACGTAGCGGAGGGAACAATGAGCAGTTCTTC